This TCR beta chain originates from a study of T cells in Graves' hyperthyroidism and ophthalmopathy. The study, taken as a whole, reports: Among thyroid clonotypes expanded above 0.001, most also appeared in blood. Progression to ophthalmopathy was predicted a median of 6.5 months early.

Newly diagnosed patients aged 18 to 65 had hyperthyroidism of under 2 months' duration. Amplification yielded TCR beta CDR3 regions, with RNA transcripts as the source. A set of HTBI primers served as the primers for a first-round RT-PCR of the TCR CDR3. TCRdb reprocessed the multiplex PCR reads via MiXCR and lists one record per CDR3 protein. Of about 720,000 distinct CDR3 sequences detected, 16% appear once; the ten largest clones hold 8.4%. V dropped 1 base and J dropped 8 bases, with 11 bases sitting between them. There are 13 residues in the CDR3. CDR1 is MNHNS, CDR2 SASEGT, per germline. Points on this clonotype: Antigen: not known.

The clonotype originates from a man between 18 and 35 years old with Graves' hyperthyroidism. The sequenced sample was blood. This rearrangement joins TRBV6-1 to TRBJ1-2; D remains ambiguous. The CDR3 sequence is CASSEERVWGYTF. CDR3 coding DNA: TGTGCCAGCAGTGAAGAAAGGGTCTGGGGCTACACCTTC.